A selection of T cell receptor beta chains follows, all from one sample in a study of T cells in Graves' hyperthyroidism and ophthalmopathy. TCRdb reprocessed the multiplex PCR reads with MiXCR, giving one entry per CDR3 protein. The repertoire includes 380,000 or so distinct CDR3 sequences, about 15% of them detected once, and about 22% sits in the top ten. Sequenced material: blood. These receptor sequences come from a woman aged 25 to 45 with Graves' hyperthyroidism. Each CDR3 is given with its conserved first and last residue. The D gene is left open where the match is weak. Rows may omit the clone size; those that give it use once, few, many or a size class.

cdr3_length	v_call	j_call	clone_size	d_call	cdr3_nt	cdr3_aa
15	TRBV7-6	TRBJ2-1	-	TRBD2	TGTGCCAGCAGCCAAGGGACTAGCGGGAGGGGGGAACAGTTCTTC	CASSQGTSGRGEQFF
17	TRBV3-1	TRBJ1-1	-	-	TGTGCCAGCAGCTCCACCCTCCAGGGGCCTATGAACACTGAAGCTTTCTTT	CASSSTLQGPMNTEAFF
13	TRBV7-9	TRBJ1-1	-	-	TGTGCCAGCAGCCTAGATAGGGGCCCTGAAGCTTTCTTT	CASSLDRGPEAFF
13	TRBV7-9	TRBJ2-2	-	-	TGTGCCAGCACCTTAACTGGGAGCGGGGAGCTGTTTTTT	CASTLTGSGELFF
14	TRBV28	TRBJ1-5	-	-	TGTGCCAGCAGGACCGCCGGGGGCAATCAGCCCCAGCATTTT	CASRTAGGNQPQHF
12	TRBV20-1	TRBJ2-5	-	-	TGCAGTGCCCCAGATGGGGGGGAGACCCAGTACTTC	CSAPDGGETQYF
15	TRBV10-2	TRBJ2-7	-	TRBD2	TGCGCCACCGCCCGGGTCCAGCGGGAGGTTAACGAGCAGTACTTC	CATARVQREVNEQYF
19	TRBV28	TRBJ2-6	many	TRBD1	TGTGCCAGCAGTTCTGCCTCCGGGACAGTAAGCTCTGGGGCCAACGTCCTGACTTTC	CASSSASGTVSSGANVLTF
15	TRBV10-3	TRBJ2-7	many	-	TGTGCCATCAGTGAGAGGGGGGAGAAAACCTACGAGCAGTACTTC	CAISERGEKTYEQYF
13	TRBV28	TRBJ2-4	many	-	TGTGCCAGCAGAAGGGACATGCAAAACATTCAGTACTTC	CASRRDMQNIQYF
16	TRBV4-3	TRBJ2-3	few	-	TGCGCCAGCAGCCAAAGGGGAGGGGGGAGAACAGATACGCAGTATTTT	CASSQRGGGRTDTQYF
14	TRBV6-1	TRBJ2-5	-	TRBD1	TGTGCCAGCAGTGAAGGGGGACAGGGGGAGACCCAGTACTTC	CASSEGGQGETQYF
9	TRBV28	TRBJ2-7	many	-	TGTGCCAGCTTGAACGGGCAGTACTTC	CASLNGQYF